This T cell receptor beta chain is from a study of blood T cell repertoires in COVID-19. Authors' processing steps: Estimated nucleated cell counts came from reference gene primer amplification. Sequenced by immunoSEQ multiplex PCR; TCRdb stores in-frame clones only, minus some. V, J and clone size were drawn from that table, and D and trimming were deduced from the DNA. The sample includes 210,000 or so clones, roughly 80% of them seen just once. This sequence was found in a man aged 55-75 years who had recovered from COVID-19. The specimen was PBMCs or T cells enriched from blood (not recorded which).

In DNA form, the CDR3 reads TGTGCCAGCAGCTTAGGGGGACTCCTTAATGAAAAACTGTTTTTT. Its translation: CASSLGGLLNEKLFF. The chain carries TRBV7-2 and TRBJ1-4; tentative D call: TRBD1 (5 bases). V lost 1 base and J lost 4, with 10 bases in between. Germline CDR1 SGHTA, CDR2 FQGNSA. This CDR3 is built from 15 residues.